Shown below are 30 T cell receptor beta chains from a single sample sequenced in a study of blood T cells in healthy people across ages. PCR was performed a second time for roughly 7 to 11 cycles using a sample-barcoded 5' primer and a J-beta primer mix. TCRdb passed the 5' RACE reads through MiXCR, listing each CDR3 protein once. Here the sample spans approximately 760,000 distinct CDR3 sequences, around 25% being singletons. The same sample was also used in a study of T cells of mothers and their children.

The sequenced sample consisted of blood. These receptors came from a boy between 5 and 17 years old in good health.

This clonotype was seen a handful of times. The CDR3 region is CASSDPGGHYYEQYF. The CDR3 region has the DNA TGTGCCAGCAGCGACCCCGGAGGACACTACTACGAGCAGTACTTC. J is TRBJ2-7 and V is TRBV5-5; D could derive from TRBD1 or TRBD2 (5 bases each). This CDR3 spans 15 amino acids. The V end was cut by 4 bases, the J end by 3 bases, with 17 bases between. CDR1 is SGHKS, CDR2 YYEKEE, per germline (reference sequence). The whole variable domain, remainder taken from reference TRBV5-5 and TRBJ2-7, is DAGVTQSPTHLIKTRGQQVTLRCSPISGHKSVSWYQQVLGQGPQFIFQYYEKEERGRGNFPDRFSARQFPNYSSELNVNALLLGDSALYLCASSDPGGHYYEQYFGPGTRLTVT.

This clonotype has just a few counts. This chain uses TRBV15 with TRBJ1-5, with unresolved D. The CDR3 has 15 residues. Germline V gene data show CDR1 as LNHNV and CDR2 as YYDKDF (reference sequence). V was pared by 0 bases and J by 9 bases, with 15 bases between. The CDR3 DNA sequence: TGTGCCACCAGCAGAGATTCAGTTGTACGTTGGCCCCAGCATTTT. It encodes CATSRDSVVRWPQHF.

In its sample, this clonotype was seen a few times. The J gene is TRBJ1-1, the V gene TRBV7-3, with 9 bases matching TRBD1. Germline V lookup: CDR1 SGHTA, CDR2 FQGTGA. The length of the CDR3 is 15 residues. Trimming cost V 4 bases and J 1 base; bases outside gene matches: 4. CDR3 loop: CASSSGQGRNTEAFF. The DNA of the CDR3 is TGTGCCAGCAGCTCAGGACAGGGGAGGAACACTGAAGCTTTCTTT.

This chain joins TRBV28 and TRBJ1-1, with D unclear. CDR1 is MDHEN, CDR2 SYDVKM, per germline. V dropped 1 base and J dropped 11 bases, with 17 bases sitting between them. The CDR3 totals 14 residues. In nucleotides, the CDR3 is TGTGCCAGCAGTTTATTGGAAGAAGAGGGAGAGGCTTTCTTT. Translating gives CASSLLEEEGEAFF.

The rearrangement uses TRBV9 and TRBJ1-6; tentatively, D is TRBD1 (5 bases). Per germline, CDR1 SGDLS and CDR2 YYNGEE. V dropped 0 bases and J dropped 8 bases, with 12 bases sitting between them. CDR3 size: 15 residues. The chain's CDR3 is CASSVVARGDSPLHF. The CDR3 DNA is TGTGCCAGCAGCGTAGTGGCTAGGGGAGATTCACCCCTCCACTTT.

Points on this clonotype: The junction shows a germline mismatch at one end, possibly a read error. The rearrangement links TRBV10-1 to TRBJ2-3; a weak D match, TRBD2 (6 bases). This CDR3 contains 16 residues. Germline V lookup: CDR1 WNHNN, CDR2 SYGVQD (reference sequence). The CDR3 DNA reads TGCACCAGCAGTGAGTCGAGGGCGGGAAGCACAGATACGCAGTATTTT. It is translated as CTSSESRAGSTDTQYF.

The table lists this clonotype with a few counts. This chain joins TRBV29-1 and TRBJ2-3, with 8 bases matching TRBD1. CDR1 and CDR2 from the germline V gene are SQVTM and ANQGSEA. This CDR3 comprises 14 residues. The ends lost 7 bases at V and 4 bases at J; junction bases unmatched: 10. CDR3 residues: CSGTQGGLPDTQYF. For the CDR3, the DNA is TGCAGCGGCACACAGGGGGGTTTGCCAGATACGCAGTATTTT.

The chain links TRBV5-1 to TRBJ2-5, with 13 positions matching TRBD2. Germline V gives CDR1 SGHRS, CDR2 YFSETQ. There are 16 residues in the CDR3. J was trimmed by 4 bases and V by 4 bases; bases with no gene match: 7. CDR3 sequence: CASSTTSGGASETQYF. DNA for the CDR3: TGCGCCAGCAGCACAACTAGCGGGGGGGCCTCAGAGACCCAGTACTTC.

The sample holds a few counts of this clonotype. CDR3 coding DNA: TGTGCCAGCAGCGTAGGAGGGACTAGCAGTCCAGATACGCAGTATTTT. Translating gives CASSVGGTSSPDTQYF. The V gene is TRBV9, the J gene TRBJ2-3; 9 nucleotides line up with TRBD2. This CDR3 is 16 amino acids long. V shed 0 bases and J 4 bases; nucleotides not matched to a gene: 6. Germline V gene sequence: CDR1 SGDLS, CDR2 YYNGEE.

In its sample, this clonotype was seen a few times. The CDR3 coding sequence is TGCGCCAGCTCTAGCGGGGGGGCCCCGGGAAACATTCAGTACTTC. It translates to CASSSGGAPGNIQYF. The V gene is TRBV5-1, the J gene TRBJ2-4; 12 bases are shared with TRBD2. Trimming cost V 7 bases and J 6 bases; bases outside gene matches: 8. In germline, CDR1 is SGHRS, CDR2 YFSETQ. CDR3 length equals 15 residues.

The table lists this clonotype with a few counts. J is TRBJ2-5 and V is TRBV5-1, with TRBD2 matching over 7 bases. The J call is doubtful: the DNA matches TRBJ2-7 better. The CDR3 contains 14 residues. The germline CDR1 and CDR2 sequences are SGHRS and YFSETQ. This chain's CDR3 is CASSFSGPYYEQYF. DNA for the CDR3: TGCGCCAGCAGCTTTAGCGGGCCTTACTACGAGCAGTACTTC.

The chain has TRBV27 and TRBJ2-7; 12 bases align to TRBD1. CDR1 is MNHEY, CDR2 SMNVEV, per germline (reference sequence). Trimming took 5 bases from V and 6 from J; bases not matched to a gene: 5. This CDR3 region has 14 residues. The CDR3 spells CASSPGTGGFEQYF. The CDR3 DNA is TGTGCCAGCAGTCCGGGGACAGGGGGCTTCGAGCAGTACTTC.

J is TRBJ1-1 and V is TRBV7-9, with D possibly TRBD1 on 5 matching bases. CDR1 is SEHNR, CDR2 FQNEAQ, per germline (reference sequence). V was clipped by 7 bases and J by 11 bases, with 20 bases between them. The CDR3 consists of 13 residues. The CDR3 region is CASTLNIKKGAFF. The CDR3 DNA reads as TGTGCCAGCACACTTAACATTAAAAAGGGGGCTTTCTTT.

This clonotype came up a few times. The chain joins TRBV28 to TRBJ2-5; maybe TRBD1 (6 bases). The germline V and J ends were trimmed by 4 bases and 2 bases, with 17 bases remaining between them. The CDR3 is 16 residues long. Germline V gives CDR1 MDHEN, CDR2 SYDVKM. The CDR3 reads CASSSTGKARQETQYF. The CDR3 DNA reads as TGTGCCAGCAGTTCCACAGGGAAGGCGAGGCAAGAGACCCAGTACTTC. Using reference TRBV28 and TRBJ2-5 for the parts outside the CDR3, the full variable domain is DVKVTQSSRYLVKRTGEKVFLECVQDMDHENMFWYRQDPGLGLRLIYFSYDVKMKEKGDIPEGYSVSREKKERFSLILESASTNQTSMYLCASSSTGKARQETQYFGPGTRLLVL.

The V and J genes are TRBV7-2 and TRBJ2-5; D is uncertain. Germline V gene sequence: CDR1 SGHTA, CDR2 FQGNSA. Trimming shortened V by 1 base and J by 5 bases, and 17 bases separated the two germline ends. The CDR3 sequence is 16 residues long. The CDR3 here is CASSLVATQQVETQYF. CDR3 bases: TGTGCCAGCAGCTTAGTAGCTACCCAACAAGTCGAGACCCAGTACTTC. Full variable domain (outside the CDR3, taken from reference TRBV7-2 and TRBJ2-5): GAGVSQSPSNKVTEKGKDVELRCDPISGHTALYWYRQSLGQGLEFLIYFQGNSAPDKSGLPSDRFSAERTGGSVSTLTIQRTQQEDSAVYLCASSLVATQQVETQYFGPGTRLLVL.

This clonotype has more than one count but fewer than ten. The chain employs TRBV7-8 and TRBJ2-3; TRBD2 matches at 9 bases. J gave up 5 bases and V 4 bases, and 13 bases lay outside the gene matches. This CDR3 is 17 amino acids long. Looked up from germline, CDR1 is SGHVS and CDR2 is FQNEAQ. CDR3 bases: TGTGCCAGCAGCTCCCACCCGGGGCGGGGGGGCAAAGATACGCAGTATTTT. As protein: CASSSHPGRGGKDTQYF.

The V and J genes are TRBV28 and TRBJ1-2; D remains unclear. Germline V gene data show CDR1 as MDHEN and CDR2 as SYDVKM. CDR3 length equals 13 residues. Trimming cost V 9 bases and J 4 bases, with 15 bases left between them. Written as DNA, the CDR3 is TGTGCCAGTAGTGTTTGGGTGGCCTATGGCTACACCTTC. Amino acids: CASSVWVAYGYTF.

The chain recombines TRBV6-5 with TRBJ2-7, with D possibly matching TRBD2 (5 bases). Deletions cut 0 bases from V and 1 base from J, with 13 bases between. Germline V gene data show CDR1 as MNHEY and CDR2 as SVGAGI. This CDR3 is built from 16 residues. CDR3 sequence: CASSYSMASSSYEQYF. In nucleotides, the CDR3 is TGTGCCAGCAGTTACTCGATGGCTAGCTCATCCTACGAGCAGTACTTC.

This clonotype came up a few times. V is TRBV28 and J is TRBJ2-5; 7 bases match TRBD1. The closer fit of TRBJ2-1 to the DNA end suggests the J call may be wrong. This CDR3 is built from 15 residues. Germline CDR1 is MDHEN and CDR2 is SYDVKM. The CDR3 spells CASSPRRGMVNEQFF. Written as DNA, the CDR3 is TGTGCCAGCAGTCCCCGCAGGGGGATGGTCAATGAGCAGTTCTTC.

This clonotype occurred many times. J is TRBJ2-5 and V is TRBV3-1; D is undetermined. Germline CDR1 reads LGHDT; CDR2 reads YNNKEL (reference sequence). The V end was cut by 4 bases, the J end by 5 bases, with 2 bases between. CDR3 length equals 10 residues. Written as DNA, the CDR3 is TGTGCCAGCAGCCGGGAGACCCAGTACTTC. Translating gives CASSRETQYF.

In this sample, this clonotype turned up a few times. CDR3 nucleotides: TGTGCCAGCAGTTCATTAGTCTTCCCCTACGAGCAGTACTTC. The encoded protein is CASSSLVFPYEQYF. The chain joins TRBV28 to TRBJ2-7; D unclear. Germline V lookup: CDR1 MDHEN, CDR2 SYDVKM. This CDR3 region has 14 residues. The V and J ends lost 4 bases and 2 bases respectively, with 12 bases between them.

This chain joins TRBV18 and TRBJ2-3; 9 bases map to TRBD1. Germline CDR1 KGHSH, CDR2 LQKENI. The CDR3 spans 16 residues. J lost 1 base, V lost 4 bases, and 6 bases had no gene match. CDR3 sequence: CASSLGTGTGTDTQYF. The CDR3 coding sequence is TGTGCCAGCTCACTAGGGACAGGGACTGGCACAGATACGCAGTATTTT.

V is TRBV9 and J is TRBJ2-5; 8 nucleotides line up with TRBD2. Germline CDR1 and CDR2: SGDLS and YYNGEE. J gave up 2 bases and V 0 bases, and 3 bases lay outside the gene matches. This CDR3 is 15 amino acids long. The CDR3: CASSVGLALQETQYF. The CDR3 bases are TGTGCCAGCAGCGTAGGACTAGCGTTGCAAGAGACCCAGTACTTC.

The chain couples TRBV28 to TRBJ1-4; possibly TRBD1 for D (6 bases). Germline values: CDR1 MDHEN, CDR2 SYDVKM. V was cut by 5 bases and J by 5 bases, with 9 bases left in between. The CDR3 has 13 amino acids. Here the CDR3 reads CASSQDRNEKLFF. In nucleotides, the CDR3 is TGTGCCAGCAGTCAAGACAGGAATGAAAAACTGTTTTTT. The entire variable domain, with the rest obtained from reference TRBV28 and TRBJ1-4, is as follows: DVKVTQSSRYLVKRTGEKVFLECVQDMDHENMFWYRQDPGLGLRLIYFSYDVKMKEKGDIPEGYSVSREKKERFSLILESASTNQTSMYLCASSQDRNEKLFFGSGTQLSVL.

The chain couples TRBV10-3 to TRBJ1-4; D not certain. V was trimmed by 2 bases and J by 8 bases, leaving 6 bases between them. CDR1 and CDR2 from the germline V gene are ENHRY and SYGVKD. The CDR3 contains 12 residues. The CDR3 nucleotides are TGTGCCATCAGTGAGCCGGGGGAAAAACTGTTTTTT. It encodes CAISEPGEKLFF.

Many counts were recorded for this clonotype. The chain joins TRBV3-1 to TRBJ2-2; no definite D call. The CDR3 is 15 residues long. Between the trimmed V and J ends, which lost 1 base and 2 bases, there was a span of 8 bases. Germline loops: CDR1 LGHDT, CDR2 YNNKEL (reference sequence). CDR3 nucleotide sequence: TGTGCCAGCAGCCAAGCGGCAGTTAACACCGGGGAGCTGTTTTTT. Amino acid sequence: CASSQAAVNTGELFF.

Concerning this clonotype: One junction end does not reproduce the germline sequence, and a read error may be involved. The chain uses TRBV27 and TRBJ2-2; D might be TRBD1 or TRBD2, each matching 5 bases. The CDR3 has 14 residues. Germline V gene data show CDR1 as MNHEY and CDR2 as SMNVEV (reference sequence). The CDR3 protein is CGSTLGTHTGELFF. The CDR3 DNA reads TGTGGCAGCACCTTAGGGACCCACACCGGGGAGCTGTTTTTT.

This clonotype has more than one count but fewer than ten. The CDR3: CSVEDVRGPGGSYGYTF. The CDR3 DNA follows: TGCAGCGTTGAAGATGTAAGGGGGCCTGGGGGGAGCTATGGCTACACCTTC. The chain joins TRBV29-1 to TRBJ1-2, with TRBD1 matching over 7 bases. The CDR3 has 17 residues. V lost 0 bases and J lost 4; bases outside the gene matches: 14. Looked up from germline, CDR1 is SQVTM and CDR2 is ANQGSEA.

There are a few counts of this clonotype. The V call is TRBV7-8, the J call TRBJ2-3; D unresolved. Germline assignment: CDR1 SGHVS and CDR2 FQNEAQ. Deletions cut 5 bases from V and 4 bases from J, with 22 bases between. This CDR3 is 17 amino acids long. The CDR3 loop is CASSQRVGSNPADTQYF. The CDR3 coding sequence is TGTGCCAGCAGCCAACGCGTAGGCTCCAACCCCGCAGATACGCAGTATTTT. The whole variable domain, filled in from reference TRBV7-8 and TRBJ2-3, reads GAGVSQSPRYKVAKRGQDVALRCDPISGHVSLFWYQQALGQGPEFLTYFQNEAQLDKSGLPSDRFFAERPEGSVSTLKIQRTQQEDSAVYLCASSQRVGSNPADTQYFGPGTRLTVL.

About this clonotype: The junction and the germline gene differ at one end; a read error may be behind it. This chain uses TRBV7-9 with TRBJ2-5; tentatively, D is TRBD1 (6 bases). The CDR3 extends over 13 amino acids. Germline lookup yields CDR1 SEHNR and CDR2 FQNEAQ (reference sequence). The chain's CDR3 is CASSFGQQETLYF. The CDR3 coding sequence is TGTGCCAGCAGCTTCGGACAGCAAGAGACCCTGTACTTC.